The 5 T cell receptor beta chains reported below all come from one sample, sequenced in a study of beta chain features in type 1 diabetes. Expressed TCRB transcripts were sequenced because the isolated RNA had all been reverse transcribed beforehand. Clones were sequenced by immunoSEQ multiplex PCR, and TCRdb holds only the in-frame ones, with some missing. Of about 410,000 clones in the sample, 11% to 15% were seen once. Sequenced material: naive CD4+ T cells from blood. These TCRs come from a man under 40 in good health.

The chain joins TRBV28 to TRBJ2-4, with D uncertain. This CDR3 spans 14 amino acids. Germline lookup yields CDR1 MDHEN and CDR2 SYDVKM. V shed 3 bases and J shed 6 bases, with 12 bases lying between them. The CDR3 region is CASSFGQPRNIQYF. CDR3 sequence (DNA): TGTGCCAGCAGTTTCGGTCAGCCCAGAAACATTCAGTACTTC.

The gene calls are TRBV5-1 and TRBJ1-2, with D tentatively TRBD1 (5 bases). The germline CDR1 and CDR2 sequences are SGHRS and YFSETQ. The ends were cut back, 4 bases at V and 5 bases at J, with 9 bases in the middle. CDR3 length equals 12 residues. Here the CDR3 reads CASSPDIYGYTF. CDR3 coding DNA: TGCGCCAGCAGCCCGGACATTTATGGCTACACCTTC. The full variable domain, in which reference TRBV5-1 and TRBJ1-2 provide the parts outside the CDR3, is KAGVTQTPRYLIKTRGQQVTLSCSPISGHRSVSWYQQTPGQGLQFLFEYFSETQRNKGNFPGRFSGRQFSNSRSEMNVSTLELGDSALYLCASSPDIYGYTFGSGTRLTVV.

The CDR3 bases are TGTGCCAGCAGCTTAACGGAAGGACAGGGGGCGAGGACCTACGAGCAGTACGTC. Encoded protein: CASSLTEGQGARTYEQYV. The V call is TRBV7-3, the J call TRBJ2-7, with 11 bases matching TRBD1. This CDR3 comprises 18 residues. V was clipped by 0 bases and J by 2 bases; unmatched bases: 9. The germline gives CDR1 SGHTA, CDR2 FQGTGA.

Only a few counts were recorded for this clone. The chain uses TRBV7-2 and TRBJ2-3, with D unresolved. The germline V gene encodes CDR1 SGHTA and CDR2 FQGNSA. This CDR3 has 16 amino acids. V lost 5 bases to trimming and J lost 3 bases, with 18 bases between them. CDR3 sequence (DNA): TGTGCCAGCAGCCTACGACCTAGTACGCTGACAGATACGCAGTATTTT. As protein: CASSLRPSTLTDTQYF.

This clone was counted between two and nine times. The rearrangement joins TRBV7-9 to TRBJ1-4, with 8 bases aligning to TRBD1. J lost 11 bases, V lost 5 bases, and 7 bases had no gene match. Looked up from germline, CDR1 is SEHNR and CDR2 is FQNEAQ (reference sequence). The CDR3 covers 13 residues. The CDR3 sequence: CASSIRAGGKLFF. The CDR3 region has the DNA TGTGCCAGCAGCATTAGGGCAGGGGGCAAACTGTTTTTT.